This T cell receptor (beta chain) comes out of a study of blood T cells in healthy people across ages. A second PCR, run for roughly 7 to 12 cycles, used a sample-barcoded 5' primer plus a J-beta primer mix. TCRdb fed the 5' RACE reads into MiXCR, producing one record per CDR3 protein. The sample comprises 600,000 to 1,000,000 distinct CDR3 sequences, roughly 25% of which are singletons, and under 4% rests with the top ten. The CDR3 is 15 amino acids. The germline CDR1 and CDR2 sequences are PRHDT and FYEKMQ (reference sequence). V lost 1 base, J lost 4 bases, and 13 bases lay in between. These data also formed part of another study, on T cells of mothers and their children.

This sequence originates from a boy younger than 18 in good health. The sequenced sample consisted of blood. The chain uses TRBV13 and TRBJ2-5; perhaps TRBD2 as D (6 bases). In DNA, the CDR3 is TGTGCCAGCAGCTTAGCGGTCCGGGGAGGAGAGACCCAGTACTTC. Translated: CASSLAVRGGETQYF.